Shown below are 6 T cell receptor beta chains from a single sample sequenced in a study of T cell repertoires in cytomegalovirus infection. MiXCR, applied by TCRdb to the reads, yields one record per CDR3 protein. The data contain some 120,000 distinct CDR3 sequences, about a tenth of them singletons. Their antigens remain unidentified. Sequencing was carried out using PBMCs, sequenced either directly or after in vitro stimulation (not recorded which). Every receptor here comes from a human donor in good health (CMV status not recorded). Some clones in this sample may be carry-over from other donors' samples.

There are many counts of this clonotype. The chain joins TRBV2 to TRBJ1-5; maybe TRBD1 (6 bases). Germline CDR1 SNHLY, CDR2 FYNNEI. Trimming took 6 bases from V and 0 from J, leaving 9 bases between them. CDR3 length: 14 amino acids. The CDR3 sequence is CASREQGSNQPQHF. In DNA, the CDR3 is TGTGCCAGCAGAGAACAGGGTAGCAATCAGCCCCAGCATTTT.

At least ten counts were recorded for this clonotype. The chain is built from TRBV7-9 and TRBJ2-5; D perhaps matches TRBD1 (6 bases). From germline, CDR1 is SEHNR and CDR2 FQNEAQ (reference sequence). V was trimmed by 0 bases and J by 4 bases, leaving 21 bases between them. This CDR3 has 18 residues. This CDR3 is CASSLAKRWTESGETQYF. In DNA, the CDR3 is TGTGCCAGCAGCTTAGCCAAACGTTGGACAGAATCGGGAGAGACCCAGTACTTC.

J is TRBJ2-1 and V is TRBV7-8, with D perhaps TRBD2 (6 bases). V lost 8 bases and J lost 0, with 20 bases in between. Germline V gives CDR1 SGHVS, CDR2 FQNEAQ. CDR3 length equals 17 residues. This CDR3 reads CASALREPISSYNEQFF. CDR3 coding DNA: TGTGCCAGCGCATTACGGGAGCCGATTAGCTCCTACAATGAGCAGTTCTTC.

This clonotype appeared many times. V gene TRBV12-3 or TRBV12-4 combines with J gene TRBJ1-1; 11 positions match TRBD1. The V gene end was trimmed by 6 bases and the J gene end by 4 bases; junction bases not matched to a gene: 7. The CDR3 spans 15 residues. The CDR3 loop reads CASRGSGQGVTEAFF. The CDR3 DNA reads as TGTGCCAGCAGGGGTTCGGGACAGGGGGTCACTGAAGCTTTCTTT.

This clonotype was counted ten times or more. The CDR3 reads CASRNLDSPLHF. For the CDR3, the DNA is TGTGCCAGCAGGAACCTCGATTCACCCCTCCACTTT. The genes are TRBV6-5 and TRBJ1-6; no reliable D call. This CDR3 spans 12 amino acids. Germline assignment: CDR1 MNHEY and CDR2 SVGAGI. Between the trimmed V and J ends, which lost 6 bases and 8 bases, there was a span of 8 bases.

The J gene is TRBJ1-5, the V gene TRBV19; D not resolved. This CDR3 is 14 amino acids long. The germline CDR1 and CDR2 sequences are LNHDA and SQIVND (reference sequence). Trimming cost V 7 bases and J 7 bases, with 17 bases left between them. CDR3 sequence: CASTPIGRGQPQHF. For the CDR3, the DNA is TGTGCCAGTACCCCAATTGGAAGAGGGCAGCCCCAGCATTTT.